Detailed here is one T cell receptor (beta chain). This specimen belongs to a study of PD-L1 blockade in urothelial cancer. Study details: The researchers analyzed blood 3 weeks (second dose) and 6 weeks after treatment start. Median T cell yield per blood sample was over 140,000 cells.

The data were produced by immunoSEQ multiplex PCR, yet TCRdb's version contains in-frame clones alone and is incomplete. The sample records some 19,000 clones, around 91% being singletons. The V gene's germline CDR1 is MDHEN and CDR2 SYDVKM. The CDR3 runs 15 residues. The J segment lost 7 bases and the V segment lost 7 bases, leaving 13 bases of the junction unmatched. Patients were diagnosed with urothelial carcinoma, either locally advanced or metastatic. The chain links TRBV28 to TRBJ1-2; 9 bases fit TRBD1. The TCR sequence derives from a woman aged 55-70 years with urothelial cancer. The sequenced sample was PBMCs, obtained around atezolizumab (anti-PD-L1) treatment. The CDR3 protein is CASISPIQGASGYTF. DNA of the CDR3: TGTGCCAGCATTTCCCCTATACAGGGGGCGTCTGGCTACACCTTC.